The source of this TCR beta chain is a study of beta chain features in type 1 diabetes. Findings of the study overall: Type 1 diabetes patients showed a moderate but significant shortening of TCRB CDR3s in all four CD4+ subsets.

Reverse transcription of all isolated RNA meant that expressed TCRB transcripts were sequenced. Assay used: immunoSEQ multiplex PCR; TCRdb lists only in-frame clones, some missing. Of roughly 730,000 clones listed, roughly 13% were seen once; the top ten hold approximately 0.022%. Germline CDR1 is SGHRS and CDR2 is YFSETQ. The CDR3 runs 15 residues. After removal of 4 bases from V and 3 bases from J, the junction contained 9 bases not matched to a gene. On this clone itself: Its antigen remains unknown.

CD45RO/CCR7/CD25/CD127/CD95/CD27 staining was used to isolate CD4+ naive, central memory, regulatory and stem cell-like memory cells by sorting. The receptor was isolated from a man aged 18 to 29 with type 1 diabetes. V usage is TRBV5-1 and J usage is TRBJ1-1; 7 bases are shared with TRBD1. The sequenced material came from naive CD4+ T cells from blood. CDR3 region: CASSRDRAEDTEAFF. The CDR3 DNA is TGCGCCAGCAGCAGGGACAGAGCTGAAGACACTGAAGCTTTCTTT.